This T cell receptor (beta chain) was recovered during a study of response to subunit inactivated influenza vaccine (dated by TCRdb to 2017 to 2018). Study-wide context: Deep quantitative profiling of the T cell receptor repertoire was used in the study to follow responses to a trivalent subunit inactivated influenza vaccine. What the research found in general, with its limitations: According to the authors, only a limited number of new T cells may be recruited by each seasonal influenza vaccination.

On this clonotype itself: Which antigen it targets is not known. No much larger clone is present one base from it, and per-base qualities are unavailable.

The time point label of this sample denotes: 40 to 45 days after influenza vaccine administration. Library construction relied on RT-PCR. For sequencing, an Illumina HiSeq 2500 was employed. The raw public reads went through TCRdb reprocessing: fastp at Q25, MiXCR clone calling, in-frame beta chains kept. Entries are consolidated by CDR3 protein sequence, retaining the most common genes and DNA. For this sample the table gives around 160,000 distinct CDR3 sequences, of which 11% were detected only once. Together, the top ten hold around 11% of the sample. V sheds 7 bases and J sheds 4 bases, leaving 16 bases between their ends. The CDR3 runs 14 residues from the cysteine to the phenylalanine. The CDR3 DNA has 42 bases and is translated from base 1. According to the germline V gene, CDR1 reads SNHLY and CDR2 reads FYNNEI.

The sequencing here drew on non-naive T cells sorted from PBMCs, taken roughly 6 weeks after vaccination. The sample's cell subset or site label is to be understood as: memory T cell fraction. This receptor chain uses TRBV2 and TRBJ1-2, and the D gene may be TRBD1, 5 bases matching. This receptor was taken from a middle-aged man who received an inactivated influenza vaccine. Donor details come from another sample of the same person, matched by shared clones. The CDR3 has the sequence CASKAGFGGYGYTF. The DNA reads as follows: TGTGCCAGCAAGGCCGGATTCGGGGGCTATGGCTACACCTTC. Beyond the CDR3, the reference TRBV2 and TRBJ1-2 genes provide the residues; the full variable domain reads: EPEVTQTPSHQVTQMGQEVILRCVPISNHLYFYWYRQILGQKVEFLVSFYNNEISEKSEIFDDQFSVERPDGSNFTLKIRSTKLEDSAMYFCASKAGFGGYGYTFGSGTRLTVV.